The clone carrying this T cell receptor beta chain has just one count. Its cognate antigen is unknown. These data belong to a study of CD8+CD57+ T cells in acquired aplastic anemia. Study at large: Mean yield of DNA from sorted CD4+ and CD8+ cells was 2.5 to 4 ug. Reads per healthy sample averaged around 10 million (CD4+) and under 12 million (CD8+).

The study profiled TCR beta VDJ and CDR3 using genomic DNA as template. TCRdb used MiXCR to reprocess the reads, holding one entry per CDR3 protein. The sample lists about 210,000 distinct CDR3 sequences; about a third were seen once. Overall study results and limits: Levels of CD8+ Simpson's diversity were not significantly distinct in patients versus controls. Patients and controls shared just under 30 CD8+ CDR3 sequences.

The CDR3 is 13 residues long. Germline V gives CDR1 SGHRS, CDR2 YFSETQ. Between the trimmed V and J ends, which lost 4 bases and 1 base, there was a span of 8 bases. The chain couples TRBV5-1 to TRBJ1-1; D is unclear. Specimen: sorted CD4+, CD8+, or CD8+CD57+ T cells (not recorded which) from PBMCs. The sequence was obtained from a human donor in good health, serving as a control. CDR3 region: CASSPGPNTEAFF. In DNA, the CDR3 is TGCGCCAGCAGCCCCGGGCCGAACACTGAAGCTTTCTTT.